The entry below describes one T cell receptor (beta chain). What it recognizes is unknown. PCR involved 60 Vbeta and 13 Jbeta primers. Sequencing used immunoSEQ multiplex PCR; TCRdb keeps in-frame clones, though not all of them. The profile shows about 210,000 clones, 70% to 80% of them singletons. This sample stems from a study of cytomegalovirus exposure and HLA in healthy donors. Turning to the study itself: Caucasian-associated ancestry cluster membership applied to around 80% of 398 genotyped donors.

Healthy people donating bone marrow made up the donors. Findings and caveats of the study: In an earlier analysis, productive rearrangement rates for most beta V segments clustered near 90% or 30%.

CDR1 SGDLS and CDR2 YYNGEE come from the germline V gene. After removal of 0 bases from V and 12 bases from J, the junction contained 8 bases not matched to a gene. The CDR3 covers 13 residues. This sequence was found in a male donor in good health and CMV-seropositive. V gene TRBV9 combines with J gene TRBJ2-7; 8 bases are a match to TRBD1. The specimen sequenced was PBMCs. CDR3 DNA sequence: TGTGCCAGCAGCGTAGATGGGACAGGCCCGGGGTACTTC. Encoded protein: CASSVDGTGPGYF.